This note documents a single T cell receptor beta chain sequence. In the authors' workflow: Nucleated cell counts were estimated from reference gene primer amplification. Libraries were prepared by immunoSEQ multiplex PCR; TCRdb keeps only in-frame clonotypes and omits some of them. V and J calls and clone size are as listed in that table; D and trimming were resolved from the DNA. The sample contains 250,000 or so clones, 84% of which appear only once. These data belong to a study of blood T cell repertoires in COVID-19. For the study at large: In each case, the material was cDNA or gDNA derived from T cells, B-cell-depleted T cells, or PBMCs.

CDR1 is SGHRS and CDR2 is YFSETQ in the germline V gene. V was clipped by 4 bases and J by 4 bases, with 8 bases between them. The CDR3 length is 13 residues. Sequenced sample: peripheral blood. V and J are TRBV5-1 and TRBJ2-2, with a tentative D call TRBD1 (5 bases). The receptor's source is a woman aged 40 to 50 who had recovered from COVID-19. CDR3 sequence (DNA): TGCGCCAGCAGCACTCAGGGCACCGGGGAGCTGTTTTTT. Translating gives CASSTQGTGELFF.